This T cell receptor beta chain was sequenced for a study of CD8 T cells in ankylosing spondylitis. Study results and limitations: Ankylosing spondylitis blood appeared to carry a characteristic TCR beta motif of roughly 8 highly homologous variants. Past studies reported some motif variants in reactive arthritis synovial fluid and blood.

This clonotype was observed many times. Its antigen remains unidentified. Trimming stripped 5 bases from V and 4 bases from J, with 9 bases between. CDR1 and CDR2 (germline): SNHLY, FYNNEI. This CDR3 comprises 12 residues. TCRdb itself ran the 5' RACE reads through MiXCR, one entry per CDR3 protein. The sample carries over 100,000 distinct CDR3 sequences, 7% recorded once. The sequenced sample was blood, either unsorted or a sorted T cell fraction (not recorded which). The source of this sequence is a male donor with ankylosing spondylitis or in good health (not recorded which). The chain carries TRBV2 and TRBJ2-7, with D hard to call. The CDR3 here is CASSQDGYEQYF. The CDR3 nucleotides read TGTGCCAGCAGTCAAGACGGTTACGAGCAGTACTTC.